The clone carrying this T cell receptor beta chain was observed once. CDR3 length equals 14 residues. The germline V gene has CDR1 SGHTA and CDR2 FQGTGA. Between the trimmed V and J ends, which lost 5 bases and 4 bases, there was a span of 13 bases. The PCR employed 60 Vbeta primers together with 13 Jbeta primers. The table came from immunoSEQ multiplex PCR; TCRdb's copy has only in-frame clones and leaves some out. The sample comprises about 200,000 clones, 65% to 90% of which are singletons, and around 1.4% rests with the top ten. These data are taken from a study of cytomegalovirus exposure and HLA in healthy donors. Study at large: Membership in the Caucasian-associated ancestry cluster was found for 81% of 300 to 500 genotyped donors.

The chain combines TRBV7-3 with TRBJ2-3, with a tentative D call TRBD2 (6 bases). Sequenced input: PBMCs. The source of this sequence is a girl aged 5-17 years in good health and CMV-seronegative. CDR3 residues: CASSPTPGADTQYF. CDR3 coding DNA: TGTGCCAGCAGCCCAACGCCGGGGGCAGATACGCAGTATTTT.